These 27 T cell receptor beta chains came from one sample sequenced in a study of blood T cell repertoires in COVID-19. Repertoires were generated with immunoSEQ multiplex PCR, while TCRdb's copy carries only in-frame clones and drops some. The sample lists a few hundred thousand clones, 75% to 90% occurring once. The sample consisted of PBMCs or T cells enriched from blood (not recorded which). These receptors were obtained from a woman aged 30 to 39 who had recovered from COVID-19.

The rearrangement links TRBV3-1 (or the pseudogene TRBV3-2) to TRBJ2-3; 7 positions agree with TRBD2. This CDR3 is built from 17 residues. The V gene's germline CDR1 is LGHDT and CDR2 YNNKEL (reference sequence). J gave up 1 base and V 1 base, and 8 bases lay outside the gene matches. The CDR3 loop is CASSQGREYVGTDTQYF. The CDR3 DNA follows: TGTGCCAGCAGCCAAGGGCGGGAGTACGTTGGCACAGATACGCAGTATTTT.

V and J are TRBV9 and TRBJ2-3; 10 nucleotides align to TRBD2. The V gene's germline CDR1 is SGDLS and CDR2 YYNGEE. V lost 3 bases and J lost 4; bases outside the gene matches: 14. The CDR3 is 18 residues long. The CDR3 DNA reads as TGTGCCAGCAGCGATTCAGCGGGAGGGCCAGAAGTTGCAGATACGCAGTATTTT. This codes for CASSDSAGGPEVADTQYF.

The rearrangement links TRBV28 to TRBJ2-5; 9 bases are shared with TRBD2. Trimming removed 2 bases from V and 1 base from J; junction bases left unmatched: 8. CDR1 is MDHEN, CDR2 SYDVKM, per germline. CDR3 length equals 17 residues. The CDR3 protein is CASSLDGAGGSQETQYF. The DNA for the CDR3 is TGTGCCAGCAGTTTAGACGGAGCGGGGGGCTCCCAAGAGACCCAGTACTTC.

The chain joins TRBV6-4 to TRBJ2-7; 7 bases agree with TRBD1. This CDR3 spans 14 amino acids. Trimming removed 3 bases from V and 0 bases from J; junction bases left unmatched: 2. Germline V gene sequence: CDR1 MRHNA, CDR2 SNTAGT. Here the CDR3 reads CASSEDRSSYEQYF. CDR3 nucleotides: TGTGCCAGCAGTGAGGACAGGAGCTCCTACGAGCAGTACTTC.

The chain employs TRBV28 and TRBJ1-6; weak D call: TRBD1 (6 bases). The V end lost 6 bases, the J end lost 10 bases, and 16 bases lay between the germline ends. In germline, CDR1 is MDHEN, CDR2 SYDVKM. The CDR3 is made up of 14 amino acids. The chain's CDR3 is CASRTSGVSSPLHF. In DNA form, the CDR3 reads TGTGCCAGCAGGACGTCAGGGGTCAGCTCACCCCTCCACTTT.

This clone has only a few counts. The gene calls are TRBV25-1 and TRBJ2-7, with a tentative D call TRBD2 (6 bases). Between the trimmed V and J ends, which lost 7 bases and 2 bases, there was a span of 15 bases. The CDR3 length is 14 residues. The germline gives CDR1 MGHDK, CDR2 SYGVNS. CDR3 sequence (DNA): TGTGCCAGCACCTCCGAGTCGGGGGCCTACGAGCAGTACTTC. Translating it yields CASTSESGAYEQYF.

The CDR3 protein is CASLGLAGPEGENIQYF. As DNA, the CDR3 is TGTGCCAGCCTTGGACTAGCGGGGCCCGAGGGGGAAAACATTCAGTACTTC. V and J are TRBV5-6 and TRBJ2-4, with TRBD2 matching 12 bases. Trimming at V came to 7 bases and at J to 5 bases, leaving 13 bases not matched to a gene. Germline V gene data show CDR1 as SGHDT and CDR2 as YYEEEE. CDR3 length: 17 amino acids.

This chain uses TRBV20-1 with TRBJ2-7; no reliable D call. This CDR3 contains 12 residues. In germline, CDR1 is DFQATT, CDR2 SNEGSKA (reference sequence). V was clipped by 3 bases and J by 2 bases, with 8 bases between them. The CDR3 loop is CSASDQTYEQYF. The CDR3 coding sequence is TGCAGTGCTAGTGACCAGACCTACGAGCAGTACTTC.

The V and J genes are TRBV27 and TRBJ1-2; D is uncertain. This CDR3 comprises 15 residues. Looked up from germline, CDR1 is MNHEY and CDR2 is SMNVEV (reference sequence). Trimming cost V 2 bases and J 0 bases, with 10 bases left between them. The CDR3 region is CASSLRSQPNYGYTF. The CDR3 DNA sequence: TGTGCCAGCAGTTTAAGAAGCCAACCTAACTATGGCTACACCTTC.

CDR3 amino acids: CASSLGLAGVSQTNYEQYF. CDR3 nucleotides: TGTGCCAGCAGCTTAGGACTAGCGGGAGTTTCACAGACGAACTACGAGCAGTACTTC. The rearrangement joins TRBV7-7 to TRBJ2-7, with 12 bases that match TRBD2. The germline CDR1 and CDR2 sequences are SSHAT and FNYEAQ (reference sequence). The CDR3 is made up of 19 amino acids. Losses at the gene ends were 1 base for V and 3 bases for J; bases not matched to a gene: 13.

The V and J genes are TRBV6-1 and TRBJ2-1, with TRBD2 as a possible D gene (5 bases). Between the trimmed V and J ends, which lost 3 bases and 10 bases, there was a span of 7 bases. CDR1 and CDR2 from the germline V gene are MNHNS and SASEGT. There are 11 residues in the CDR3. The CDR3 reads CASSDGIEQFF. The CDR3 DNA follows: TGTGCCAGCAGTGACGGGATAGAGCAGTTCTTC.

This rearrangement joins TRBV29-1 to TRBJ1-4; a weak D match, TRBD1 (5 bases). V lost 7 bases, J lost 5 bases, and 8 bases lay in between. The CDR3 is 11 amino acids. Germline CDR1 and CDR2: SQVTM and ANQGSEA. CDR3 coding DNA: TGCAGCGCCGACAGAAATGAAAAACTGTTTTTT. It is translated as CSADRNEKLFF. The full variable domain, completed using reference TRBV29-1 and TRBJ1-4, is SAVISQKPSRDICQRGTSLTIQCQVDSQVTMMFWYRQQPGQSLTLIATANQGSEATYESGFVIDKFPISRPNLTFSTLTVSNMSPEDSSIYLCSADRNEKLFFGSGTQLSVL.

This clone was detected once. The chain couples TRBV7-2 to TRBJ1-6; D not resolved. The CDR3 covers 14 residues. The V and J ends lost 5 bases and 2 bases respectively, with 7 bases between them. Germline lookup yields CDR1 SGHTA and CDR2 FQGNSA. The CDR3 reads CASSPPTYNSPLHF. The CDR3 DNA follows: TGTGCCAGCAGCCCGCCTACCTATAATTCACCCCTCCACTTT.

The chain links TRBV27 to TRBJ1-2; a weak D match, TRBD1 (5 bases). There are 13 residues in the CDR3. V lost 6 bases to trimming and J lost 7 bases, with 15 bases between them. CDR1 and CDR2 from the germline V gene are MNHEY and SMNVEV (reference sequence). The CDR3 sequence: CASSPLGGTGYTF. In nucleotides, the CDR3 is TGTGCCAGCAGCCCCCTCGGGGGAACTGGCTACACCTTC.

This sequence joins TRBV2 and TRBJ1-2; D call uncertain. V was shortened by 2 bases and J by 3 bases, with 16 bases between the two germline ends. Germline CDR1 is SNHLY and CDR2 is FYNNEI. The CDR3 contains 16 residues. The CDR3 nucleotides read TGTGCCAGCAGTGAATGGTCCGGGAACATGTACTATGGCTACACCTTC. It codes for CASSEWSGNMYYGYTF.

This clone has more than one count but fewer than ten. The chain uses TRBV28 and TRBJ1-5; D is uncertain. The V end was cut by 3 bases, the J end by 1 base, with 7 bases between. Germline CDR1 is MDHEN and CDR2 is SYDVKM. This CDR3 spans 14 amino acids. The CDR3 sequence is CASSFRRSNQPQHF. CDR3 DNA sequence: TGTGCCAGCAGTTTTCGGCGGAGCAATCAGCCCCAGCATTTT.

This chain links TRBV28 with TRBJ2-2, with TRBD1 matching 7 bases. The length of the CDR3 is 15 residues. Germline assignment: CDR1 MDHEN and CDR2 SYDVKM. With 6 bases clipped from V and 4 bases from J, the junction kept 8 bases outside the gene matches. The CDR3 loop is CASSLGQWATGELFF. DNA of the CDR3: TGTGCCAGCAGCCTGGGACAGTGGGCCACCGGGGAGCTGTTTTTT.

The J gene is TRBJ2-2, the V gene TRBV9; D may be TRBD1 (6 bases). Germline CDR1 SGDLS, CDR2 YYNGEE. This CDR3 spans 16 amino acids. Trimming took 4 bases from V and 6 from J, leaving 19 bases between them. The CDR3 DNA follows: TGTGCCAGCAGCACCCATACAGGGAGTGAGGCCGGGGAGCTGTTTTTT. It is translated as CASSTHTGSEAGELFF.

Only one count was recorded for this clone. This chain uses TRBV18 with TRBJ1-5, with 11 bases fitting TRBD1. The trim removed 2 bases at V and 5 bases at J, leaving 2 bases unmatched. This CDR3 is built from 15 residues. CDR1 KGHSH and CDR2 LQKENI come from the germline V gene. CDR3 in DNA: TGTGCCAGCTCACCAGGACAGGGGGCATATCAGCCCCAGCATTTT. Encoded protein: CASSPGQGAYQPQHF.

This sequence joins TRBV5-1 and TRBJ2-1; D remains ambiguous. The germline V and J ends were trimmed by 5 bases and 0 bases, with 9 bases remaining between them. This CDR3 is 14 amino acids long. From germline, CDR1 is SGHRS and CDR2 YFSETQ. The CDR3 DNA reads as TGCGCCAGCAGTTACAGTAGCTCCTACAATGAGCAGTTCTTC. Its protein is CASSYSSSYNEQFF.

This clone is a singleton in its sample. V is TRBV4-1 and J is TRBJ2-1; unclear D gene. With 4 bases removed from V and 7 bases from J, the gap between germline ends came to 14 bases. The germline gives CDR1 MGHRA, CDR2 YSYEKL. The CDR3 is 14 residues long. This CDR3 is CASSPHPVPNEQFF. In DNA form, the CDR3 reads TGCGCCAGCAGCCCCCACCCGGTCCCTAATGAGCAGTTCTTC.

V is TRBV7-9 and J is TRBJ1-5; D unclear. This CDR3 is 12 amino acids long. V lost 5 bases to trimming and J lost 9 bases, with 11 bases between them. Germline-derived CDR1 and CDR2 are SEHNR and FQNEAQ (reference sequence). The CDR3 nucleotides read TGTGCCAGCAGCCCCCTCCTGAGGCCCCAGCATTTT. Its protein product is CASSPLLRPQHF.

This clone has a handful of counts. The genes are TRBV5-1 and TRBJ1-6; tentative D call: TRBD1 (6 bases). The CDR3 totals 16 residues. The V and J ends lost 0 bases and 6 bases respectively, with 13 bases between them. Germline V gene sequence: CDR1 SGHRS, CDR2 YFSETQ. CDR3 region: CASSLDQGLSNSPLHF. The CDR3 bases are TGCGCCAGCAGCTTGGACCAGGGGCTCAGTAATTCACCCCTCCACTTT.

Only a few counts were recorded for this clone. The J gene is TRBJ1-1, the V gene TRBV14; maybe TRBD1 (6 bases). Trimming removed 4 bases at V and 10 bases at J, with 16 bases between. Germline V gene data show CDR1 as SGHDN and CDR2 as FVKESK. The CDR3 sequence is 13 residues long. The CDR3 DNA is TGTGCCAGCAGCCTATCGGGGGGGCCGAGAGCTTTCTTT. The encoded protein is CASSLSGGPRAFF.

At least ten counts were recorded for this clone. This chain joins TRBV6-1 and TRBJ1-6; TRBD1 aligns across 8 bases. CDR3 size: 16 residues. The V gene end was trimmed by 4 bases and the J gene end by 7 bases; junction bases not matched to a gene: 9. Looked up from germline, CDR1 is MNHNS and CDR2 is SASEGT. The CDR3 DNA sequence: TGTGCCAGCAGTGGAGGACGGGACAGGTCAAATTCACCCCTCCACTTT. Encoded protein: CASSGGRDRSNSPLHF.

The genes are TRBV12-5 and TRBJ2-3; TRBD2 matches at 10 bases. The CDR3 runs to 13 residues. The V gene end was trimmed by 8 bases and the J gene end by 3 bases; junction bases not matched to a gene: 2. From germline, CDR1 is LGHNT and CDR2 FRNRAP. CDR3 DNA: TGTGCTAGTAGCGGGAGGGGAACAGATACGCAGTATTTT. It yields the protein CASSGRGTDTQYF.

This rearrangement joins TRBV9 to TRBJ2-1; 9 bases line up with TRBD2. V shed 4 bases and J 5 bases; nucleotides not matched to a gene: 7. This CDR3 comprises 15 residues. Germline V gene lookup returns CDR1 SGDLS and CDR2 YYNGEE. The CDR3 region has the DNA TGTGCCAGCAGCCCGACCTTAGCGGGAGACAATGAGCAGTTCTTC. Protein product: CASSPTLAGDNEQFF.